This TCR beta chain stems from a study of beta chain features in type 1 diabetes. At the level of the study: Age, gender and cell yields were similar between patients and healthy donors.

This clone appeared a few times. Antigen unknown. Findings and caveats of the study: Moderate but significant shortening of TCRB CDR3s was recorded in all four CD4+ subsets from Type 1 diabetes patients. Researchers caution that PCR might favor shorter templates, equally among patients and controls. Small HLA sub-analyses could not settle whether HLA shapes TCRB rearrangement.

The V end lost 3 bases, the J end lost 3 bases, and 18 bases lay between the germline ends. The germline gives CDR1 SGDLS, CDR2 YYNGEE. The CDR3 extends over 16 amino acids. Since all of the isolated RNA was reverse transcribed, expressed TCRB transcripts were what got sequenced. Clones were read by immunoSEQ multiplex PCR, and TCRdb kept only the in-frame ones, dropping some. The sample comprises 300,000 or so clones, around 9% of which are singletons, and 0.95% to 1.1% rests with the top ten. The chain has TRBV9 and TRBJ2-5; D ambiguous. This TCR was sampled from a young man with type 1 diabetes. Sequencing was done on a sample of central memory CD4+ T cells from blood. The CDR3 DNA reads as TGTGCCAGCAGCGCGACAATAGGTGCTAGGGAAGAGACCCAGTACTTC. Its protein is CASSATIGAREETQYF.